This T cell receptor beta chain was obtained from a study of T-cell reconstitution after alpha-beta-depleted transplantation in children. The germline V gene encodes CDR1 SQVTM and CDR2 ANQGSEA. The CDR3 length is 15 residues. Trimming at V came to 3 bases and at J to 7 bases, leaving 14 bases not matched to a gene. TCRbeta library construction was performed incorporating unique molecular identifiers. TCRdb processed the PCR reads anew with MiXCR; each CDR3 protein has one entry. The sample has some 110,000 distinct CDR3 sequences; 10% are singletons. The gene calls are TRBV29-1 and TRBJ2-5, with 7 bases aligning to TRBD2. Material: PBMCs, obtained before TCRalphabeta/CD19-depleted stem cell transplant. This clonotype was obtained from a boy younger than 10 with acute lymphoblastic leukemia, due to receive a stem cell transplant. The CDR3 nucleotides read TGCAGCGTTGATCAGGGAGGGTATACAAGAGGGACCCAGTACTTC. Translated: CSVDQGGYTRGTQYF.